A selection of T cell receptor beta chains follows, all from one sample in a study of blood T cell repertoires in COVID-19. Libraries were prepared by immunoSEQ multiplex PCR; TCRdb keeps only in-frame clonotypes and omits some of them. The sample contains a few hundred thousand clones, more than 75% of which appear only once. Material for sequencing was peripheral blood. These receptors originate from a woman aged 25 to 39 with COVID-19, enrolled during active disease. Both conserved end residues are part of each CDR3. D genes are given only for firm matches. Clone size is shown for a subset of rows, as once, few, many or a class of expanded clone.

j_gene | d_gene | abundance | v_gene | CDR3nt | CDR3aa
TRBJ2-5 | - | - | TRBV5-1 | TGCGCCAGCAGCGTATCCCAAGAGACCCAGTACTTC | CASSVSQETQYF
TRBJ2-5 | TRBD2 | - | TRBV11-2 | TGTGCCAGCAGCCGCCGGGTACTAGCGGGAGGGCCGGAGGAGACCCAGTACTTC | CASSRRVLAGGPEETQYF
TRBJ1-5 | TRBD1 | - | TRBV19 | TGTGCCAGTAGTAGGGTCGGGGCACAGGGGGGCAATCAGCCCCAGCATTTT | CASSRVGAQGGNQPQHF
TRBJ1-4 | - | - | TRBV6-4 | TGTGCCAGCACCCAGACAGAGAGTGAAAAACTGTTTTTT | CASTQTESEKLFF
TRBJ2-2 | TRBD1 | - | TRBV3-1/TRBV3-2 | TGTGCCAGCAGCCTCCCTTCGGGACAGGGAAAGAAGTCCGGGGAGCTGTTTTTT | CASSLPSGQGKKSGELFF
TRBJ2-1 | TRBD1 | - | TRBV11-2 | TGTGCCAGCAGAAAGGCCGGGACAGGGGGCCTTGAGCAGTTCTTC | CASRKAGTGGLEQFF
TRBJ2-7 | TRBD2 | - | TRBV28 | TGTGCCAGCAGTTTTAGACTAGCGGGAGGTACCTACGAGCAGTACTTC | CASSFRLAGGTYEQYF
TRBJ2-1 | TRBD1 | - | TRBV6-5 | TGTGCCAGCAGCGACACCGGACAGGGGGCCTATGAGCAGTTCTTC | CASSDTGQGAYEQFF
TRBJ1-5 | TRBD1 | - | TRBV30 | TGTGCCTGGAGCGCCGGGACAGGTAGCAATCAGCCCCAGCATTTT | CAWSAGTGSNQPQHF
TRBJ1-5 | - | - | TRBV7-8 | TGTGCCAGCAGCCCCCGGCAGGGCTATCAGCCCCAGCATTTT | CASSPRQGYQPQHF
TRBJ2-7 | - | few | TRBV29-1 | TGCAGCGTTGAGATAAGCGTTTCTAGCCCCACCTACGAGCAGTACTTC | CSVEISVSSPTYEQYF
TRBJ2-7 | TRBD1 | - | TRBV5-1 | TGCGCCAGCAGCCCACTTGGGACAGTAGTTTCCTACGAGCAGTACTTC | CASSPLGTVVSYEQYF
TRBJ2-7 | TRBD2 | - | TRBV6-5 | TGTGCCAGCAGTCTTAGCGGGGGATACGAGCAGTACTTC | CASSLSGGYEQYF
TRBJ1-4 | - | - | TRBV6-5 | TGTGCCAGCAGTTACCTCGGGACAAATAATGAAAAACTGTTTTTT | CASSYLGTNNEKLFF
TRBJ2-2 | TRBD1 | - | TRBV4-3 | TGCGCCAGCAGCCATGCTTTCGGGGACAGGGGGCAAGACGGGGAGCTGTTTTTT | CASSHAFGDRGQDGELFF
TRBJ1-2 | - | - | TRBV7-9 | TGTGCCAGCACCACGGCGGTAGCACCTAACTATGGCTACACCTTC | CASTTAVAPNYGYTF
TRBJ1-3 | - | once | TRBV4-1 | TGCGCCAGCAGCCAAGAAGAACGGGTCAGCCACTCTGGAAACACCATATATTTT | CASSQEERVSHSGNTIYF
TRBJ1-1 | TRBD1 | - | TRBV28 | TGTGCCAGCAGTTTACGGACAGGGGGGTGGGTGAACACTGAAGCTTTCTTT | CASSLRTGGWVNTEAFF
TRBJ1-4 | TRBD1 | - | TRBV18 | TGTGCCAGCTCAACAGGGGGGGAGGAACTGTTTTTT | CASSTGGEELFF
TRBJ1-3 | - | few | TRBV6-5 | TGTGCCAGCAGTACGGGGAAGTATTCTGGAAACACCATATATTTT | CASSTGKYSGNTIYF
TRBJ2-7 | TRBD1 | - | TRBV7-9 | TGTGCCAGCAGCTTAGCAGGGACAGGTAACGAGCAGTACTTC | CASSLAGTGNEQYF
TRBJ2-7 | - | - | TRBV24-1 | TGTGCCACCAGTGCAAGCTCATCCTACGAGCAGTACTTC | CATSASSSYEQYF
TRBJ2-7 | TRBD1 | - | TRBV9 | TGTGCCAGCAGCGTCGGACAGGGCACCTACGAGCAGTACTTC | CASSVGQGTYEQYF
TRBJ2-7 | TRBD1 | - | TRBV28 | TGTGCCAGCAGTTCCTTAAGGCCCTGGGGACAGGGAAGCTCCTACGAGCAGTACTTC | CASSSLRPWGQGSSYEQYF
TRBJ2-3 | - | - | TRBV5-1 | TGCGCCAGCAGCCTACAGGGTTCCGCTACGCAGTATTTT | CASSLQGSATQYF
TRBJ2-3 | TRBD2 | - | TRBV5-4 | TGTGCCAGCAGACCCGCTAGCGGGAGAATATCAGATACGCAGTATTTT | CASRPASGRISDTQYF
TRBJ2-7 | TRBD1 | - | TRBV5-1 | TGCGCCAGCAGCTTGGACAGGGGAAATAGCGAGCAGTACTTC | CASSLDRGNSEQYF
TRBJ1-4 | - | - | TRBV29-1 | TGCAGCGTACGTGGGGGGGCAACTAATGAAAAACTGTTTTTT | CSVRGGATNEKLFF
TRBJ2-5 | TRBD1 | once | TRBV5-1 | TGCGCCAGCAGCTTGGGGGACAGCCTGGGAGAGACCCAGTACTTC | CASSLGDSLGETQYF
TRBJ2-7 | TRBD1 | - | TRBV19 | TGTGCCAGTAGACCGGGACAGGGTGTCTCCTACGAGCAGTACTTC | CASRPGQGVSYEQYF
TRBJ1-3 | - | - | TRBV6-5 | TGTGCCAGCAGCCTTTGGGGGGGTTCTGGAAACACCATATATTTT | CASSLWGGSGNTIYF
TRBJ1-6 | TRBD1 | - | TRBV2 | TGTGCCAGCAGCCTAGGACAGGGTGGGTCACCCCTCCACTTT | CASSLGQGGSPLHF
TRBJ1-3 | - | - | TRBV7-2 | TGTGCCAGCAGCTTATGGGAGGGGTCTGGAAACACCATATATTTT | CASSLWEGSGNTIYF
TRBJ2-4 | - | once | TRBV10-1 | TGCGCCAGCAGTGACCACTCGATAAACATTCAGTACTTC | CASSDHSINIQYF
TRBJ2-1 | TRBD2 | many | TRBV4-2 | TGTGCCAGCAGCCAAGATGCGGGAGGTTTATACAATGAGCAGTTCTTC | CASSQDAGGLYNEQFF
TRBJ2-5 | - | - | TRBV23-1 | TGCGCCAGCAGCCTAAACCGGGAGACCCAGTACTTC | CASSLNRETQYF
TRBJ1-2 | TRBD1 | - | TRBV27 | TGTGCCAGCAGTCTTGACAGGGAAGGAGGCTACACCTTC | CASSLDREGGYTF
TRBJ1-3 | - | - | TRBV24-1 | TGTGCCACCAGTGATACGGCCCGGGTCACCATATATTTT | CATSDTARVTIYF
TRBJ1-4 | TRBD1 | - | TRBV19 | TGTGCCAGTACCCTCAGCGGGACAGGGTCGACTAATGAAAAACTGTTTTTT | CASTLSGTGSTNEKLFF
TRBJ2-3 | TRBD2 | - | TRBV7-9 | TGTGCCAGCAGCCACACTAGCGGGAGGGCAGTCGATACGCAGTATTTT | CASSHTSGRAVDTQYF
TRBJ2-1 | TRBD2 | - | TRBV5-1 | TGCGCCAGCAGCTTGGGGGTTTTTTGGACTAGCGGATACAATGAGCAGTTCTTC | CASSLGVFWTSGYNEQFF
TRBJ2-7 | TRBD1 | - | TRBV11-3 | TGTGCCAGCAGCTTAGGAACAGGGGGCGGCGAGCAGTACTTC | CASSLGTGGGEQYF
TRBJ1-2 | TRBD1 | - | TRBV27 | TGTGCCAGCAGTTTATATCTGGACAGGGTTGGCTACACCTTC | CASSLYLDRVGYTF
TRBJ2-5 | - | - | TRBV29-1 | TGCAGCGTTGAAGATAGTAGTCCTAGAGAGACCCAGTACTTC | CSVEDSSPRETQYF
TRBJ2-7 | TRBD2 | - | TRBV9 | TGTGCCAAACCATTAGCGGGAGCAGTGGGGGAGCAGTACTTC | CAKPLAGAVGEQYF
TRBJ2-7 | - | - | TRBV5-1 | TGCGCCAGCAGCTTTGACCTAGCATCGGGCGAGCAGTACTTC | CASSFDLASGEQYF
TRBJ2-5 | - | - | TRBV2 | TGTGCCAGCAGTATCACTAGGGAGGAGACCCAGTACTTC | CASSITREETQYF
TRBJ2-1 | - | - | TRBV10-3 | TGTGCCATCAGTGAGCGAGGCTCCCCGGCGGGCAATGAGCAGTTCTTC | CAISERGSPAGNEQFF